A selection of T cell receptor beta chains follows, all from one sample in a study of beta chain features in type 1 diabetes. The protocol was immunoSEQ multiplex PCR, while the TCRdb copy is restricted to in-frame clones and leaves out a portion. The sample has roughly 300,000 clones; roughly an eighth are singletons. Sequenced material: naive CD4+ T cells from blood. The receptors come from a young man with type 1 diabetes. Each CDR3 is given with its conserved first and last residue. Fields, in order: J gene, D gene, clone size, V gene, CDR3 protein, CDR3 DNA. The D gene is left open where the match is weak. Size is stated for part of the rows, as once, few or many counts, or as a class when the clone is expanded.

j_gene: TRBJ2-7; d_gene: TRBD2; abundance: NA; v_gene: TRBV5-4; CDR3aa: CASSQLAGGYEQYF; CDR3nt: TGTGCCAGCAGCCAACTAGCGGGAGGCTACGAGCAGTACTTC
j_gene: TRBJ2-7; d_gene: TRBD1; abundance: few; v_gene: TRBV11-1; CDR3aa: CASSNQGAYEQYF; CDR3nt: TGTGCCAGCAGCAACCAGGGGGCCTACGAGCAGTACTTC
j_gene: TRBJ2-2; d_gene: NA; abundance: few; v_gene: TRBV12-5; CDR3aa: CASGYQGGELFF; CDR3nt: TGTGCTAGTGGTTATCAGGGCGGGGAGCTGTTTTTT
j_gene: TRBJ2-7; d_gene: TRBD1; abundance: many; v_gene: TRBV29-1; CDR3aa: CSASGTGTYEQYF; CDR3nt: TGCAGCGCCTCCGGGACAGGAACCTACGAGCAGTACTTC
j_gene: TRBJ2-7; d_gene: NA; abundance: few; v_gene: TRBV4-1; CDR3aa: CASSRYPDSSYEQYF; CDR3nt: TGCGCCAGCAGCCGTTACCCTGACAGCTCCTACGAGCAGTACTTC
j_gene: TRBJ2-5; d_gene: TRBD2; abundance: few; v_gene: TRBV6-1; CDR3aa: CASSEGGPGETQYF; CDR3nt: TGTGCCAGCAGCGAGGGAGGGCCGGGAGAGACCCAGTACTTC
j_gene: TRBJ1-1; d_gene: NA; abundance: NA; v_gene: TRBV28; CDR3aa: CASSPGEKRTEAFF; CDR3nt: TGTGCCAGCAGCCCAGGGGAGAAGAGAACTGAAGCTTTCTTT
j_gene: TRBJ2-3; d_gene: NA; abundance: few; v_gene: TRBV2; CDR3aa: CASSVGGDTQYF; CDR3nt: TGTGCCAGCAGTGTAGGAGGGGATACGCAGTATTTT
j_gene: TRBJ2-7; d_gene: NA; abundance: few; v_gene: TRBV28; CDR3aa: CASSLVSREQYF; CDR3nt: TGTGCCAGCAGTTTGGTCTCTCGGGAGCAGTACTTC
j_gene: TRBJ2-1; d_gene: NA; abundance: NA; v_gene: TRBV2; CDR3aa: CASSESYEQFF; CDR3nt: TGTGCCAGCAGTGAAAGCTATGAGCAGTTCTTC
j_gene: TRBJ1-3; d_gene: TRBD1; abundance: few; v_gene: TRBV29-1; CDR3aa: CSIRDRGQPGNTIYF; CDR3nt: TGCAGCATCCGGGACAGGGGTCAACCTGGAAACACCATATATTTT
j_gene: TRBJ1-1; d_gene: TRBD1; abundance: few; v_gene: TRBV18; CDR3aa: CASSAGTGVGTEAFF; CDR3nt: TGTGCCAGCTCAGCCGGGACAGGGGTAGGCACTGAAGCTTTCTTT
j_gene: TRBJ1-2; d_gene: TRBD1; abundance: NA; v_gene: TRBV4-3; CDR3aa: CASSPPDRRDYGYTF; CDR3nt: TGCGCCAGCAGCCCCCCGGACAGGAGAGACTATGGCTACACCTTC
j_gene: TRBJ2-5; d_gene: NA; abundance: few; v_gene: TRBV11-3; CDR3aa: CASSLGTDQETQYF; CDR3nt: TGTGCCAGCAGCTTAGGGACAGACCAAGAGACCCAGTACTTC
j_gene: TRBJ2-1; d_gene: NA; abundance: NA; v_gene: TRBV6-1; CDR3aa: CASSELGAGEQFF; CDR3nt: TGTGCCAGCAGTGAATTGGGGGCGGGTGAGCAGTTCTTC
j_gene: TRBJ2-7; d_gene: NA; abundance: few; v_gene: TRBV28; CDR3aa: CASSFGHSYEQYF; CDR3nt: TGTGCCAGCAGTTTCGGACATTCCTACGAGCAGTACTTC
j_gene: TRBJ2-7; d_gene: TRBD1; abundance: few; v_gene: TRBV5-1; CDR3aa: CASSLRTGEGIYEQYF; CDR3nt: TGCGCCAGCAGCTTGCGAACAGGGGAAGGCATCTACGAGCAGTACTTC
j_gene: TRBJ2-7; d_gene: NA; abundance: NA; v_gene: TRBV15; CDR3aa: CATSRDPDRVYEQYF; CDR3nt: TGTGCCACCAGCAGAGATCCTGACAGAGTTTACGAGCAGTACTTC
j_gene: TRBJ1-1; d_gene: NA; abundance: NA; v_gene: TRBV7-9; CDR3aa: CASSLGGGAWTEAFF; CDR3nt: TGTGCCAGCAGCTTAGGGGGGGGCGCATGGACTGAAGCTTTCTTT
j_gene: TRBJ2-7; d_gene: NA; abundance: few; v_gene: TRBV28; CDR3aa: CASSASTAASYEQYF; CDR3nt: TGTGCCAGCAGTGCCAGTACCGCCGCCTCCTACGAGCAGTACTTC
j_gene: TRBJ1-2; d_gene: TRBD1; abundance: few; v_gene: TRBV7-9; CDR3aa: CASSRDREDYGYTF; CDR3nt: TGTGCCAGCAGCCGGGACAGGGAGGACTATGGCTACACCTTC
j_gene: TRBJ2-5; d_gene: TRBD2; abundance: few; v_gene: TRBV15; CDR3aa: CATSRDAGREETQYF; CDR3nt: TGTGCCACCAGCAGAGATGCCGGGAGGGAAGAGACCCAGTACTTC